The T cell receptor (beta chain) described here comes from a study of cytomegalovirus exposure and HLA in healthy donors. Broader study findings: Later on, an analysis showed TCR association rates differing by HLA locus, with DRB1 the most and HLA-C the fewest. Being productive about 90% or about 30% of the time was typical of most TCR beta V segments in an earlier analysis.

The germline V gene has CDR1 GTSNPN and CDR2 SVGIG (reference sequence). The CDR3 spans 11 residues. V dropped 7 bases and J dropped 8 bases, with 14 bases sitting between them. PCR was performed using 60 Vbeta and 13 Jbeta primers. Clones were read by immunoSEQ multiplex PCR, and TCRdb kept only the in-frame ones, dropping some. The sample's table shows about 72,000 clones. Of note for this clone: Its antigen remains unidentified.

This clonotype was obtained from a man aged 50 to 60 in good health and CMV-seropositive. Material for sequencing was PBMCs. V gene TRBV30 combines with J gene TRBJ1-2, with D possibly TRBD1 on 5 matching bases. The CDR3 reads CAFFGGSGYTF. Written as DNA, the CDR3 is TGTGCCTTCTTCGGGGGGAGCGGCTACACCTTC.